The 17 T cell receptor beta chains in this list originate from one sample, sequenced in a study of vaccination effects on CD4 cells after COVID-19. The method was immunoSEQ multiplex PCR; TCRdb's version includes in-frame clones alone and lacks a portion of them. This table holds tens of thousands of clones, around four fifths found once. The authors isolated CD4+ T cells after nine to eleven days of culture. Their antigens are not known. The sample consisted of CD4+ T cells from PBMCs cultured without peptide, taken before COVID-19 vaccination. Every receptor here comes from a human donor who had a prior SARS-CoV-2 infection.

This chain links TRBV6-5 with TRBJ2-7; no clear D gene. V dropped 2 bases and J dropped 2 bases, with 13 bases sitting between them. Germline CDR1 MNHEY, CDR2 SVGAGI. This CDR3 is built from 15 residues. CDR3: CASSYRVHPTYEQYF. The DNA of the CDR3 is TGTGCCAGCAGTTACCGGGTACACCCCACCTACGAGCAGTACTTC.

In regard to this clone: Other DNA sequences in this sample translate to the same CDR3. The rearrangement joins TRBV27 to TRBJ1-2; the match to TRBD1 covers 7 bases. Germline V lookup: CDR1 MNHEY, CDR2 SMNVEV (reference sequence). The CDR3 length is 14 residues. The V and J ends lost 2 bases and 5 bases, in that order; junction bases with no gene match: 5. The CDR3 region has the DNA TGTGCCAGCAGTTTAGGGGGACAGCCTTATGGCTACACCTTC. This translates into CASSLGGQPYGYTF.

This clone has just a few counts. Here the CDR3 DNA reads TGTGCCAGCAGCTTACTATCGGGCGGGAGGGGGAATGAGCAGTTCTTC. Translated, it gives CASSLLSGGRGNEQFF. The genes are TRBV7-9 and TRBJ2-1; 9 nucleotides match TRBD2. V trimming: 2 bases; J trimming: 7 bases; junction bases outside the gene matches: 9. Germline CDR1 reads SEHNR; CDR2 reads FQNEAQ (reference sequence). The CDR3 runs to 16 residues.

The chain has TRBV7-2 and TRBJ1-6; D is perhaps TRBD1 (6 bases). The ends were cut back, 3 bases at V and 9 bases at J, with 12 bases in the middle. The CDR3 runs 14 residues. Germline loops: CDR1 SGHTA, CDR2 FQGNSA. CDR3 protein: CASSFWGLGSPLHF. CDR3 nucleotide sequence: TGTGCCAGCAGCTTCTGGGGGCTAGGTTCACCCCTCCACTTT.

This clone appeared a few times. The J gene is TRBJ2-1, the V gene TRBV16; D perhaps matches TRBD2 (6 bases). Trimming pared 4 bases from V and 0 bases from J, leaving 10 bases between. This CDR3 region has 15 residues. CDR1 and CDR2 (germline): KGHSY, FQNENV. In DNA, the CDR3 is TGTGCCAGCAGCCGACTAGGAAGCTCCTACAATGAGCAGTTCTTC. This gives the protein CASSRLGSSYNEQFF.

This clone appeared once. The chain joins TRBV3-1 (or the pseudogene TRBV3-2) to TRBJ2-1; TRBD2 might be the D (5 bases). Trimming shortened V by 0 bases and J by 16 bases, and 13 bases separated the two germline ends. Germline CDR1 and CDR2: LGHDT and YNNKEL (reference sequence). The CDR3 runs 12 residues. The CDR3 reads CASSQDTRESFF. DNA for the CDR3: TGTGCCAGCAGCCAAGATACACGGGAATCTTTCTTC.

This clone was observed a single time. The chain combines TRBV28 with TRBJ1-2; D not resolved. The CDR3 extends over 15 amino acids. Trimming left V 5 bases short and J 4 bases short, with 17 bases between. Germline V gene sequence: CDR1 MDHEN, CDR2 SYDVKM. This CDR3 reads CASSRNILGSYGYTF. CDR3 DNA: TGTGCCAGCAGTAGAAATATCCTAGGGTCCTATGGCTACACCTTC.

The CDR3 DNA is TGTGCCAGCAGTGAAGCGCACGGCCCCTACAATGAGCAGTTCTTC. Encoded protein: CASSEAHGPYNEQFF. The chain combines TRBV6-1 with TRBJ2-1; the D is unclear. V was clipped by 0 bases and J by 2 bases, with 8 bases between them. Germline assignment: CDR1 MNHNS and CDR2 SASEGT. The CDR3 has 15 amino acids.

This clone was seen a few times. The gene calls are TRBV4-1 and TRBJ2-7; a weak D match, TRBD1 (5 bases). V was cut by 1 base and J by 5 bases, with 15 bases left in between. The V gene's germline CDR1 is MGHRA and CDR2 YSYEKL. This CDR3 contains 15 residues. As DNA, the CDR3 is TGCGCCAGCAGCCAAGTGTTTCCAGGGAAGGACGAGCAGTACTTC. This translates into CASSQVFPGKDEQYF.

The chain couples TRBV11-1 to TRBJ1-5; D is unclear. This CDR3 has 13 residues. Deletions cut 1 base from V and 5 bases from J, with 6 bases between. Germline V CDR1 and CDR2: SGHAT, FQDESV (reference sequence). This CDR3 is CASSLGIYQPQHF. The CDR3 DNA reads TGTGCCAGCAGCTTAGGTATTTATCAGCCCCAGCATTTT.

The table lists this clone with a few counts. In nucleotides, the CDR3 is TGTGCCAGCAGTGAACGACCGATCTATGGCTACACCTTC. This translates into CASSERPIYGYTF. This chain uses TRBV6-1 with TRBJ1-2; D not certain. From germline, CDR1 is MNHNS and CDR2 SASEGT. V was pared by 2 bases and J by 4 bases, with 8 bases between. The CDR3 length is 13 residues.

This clone was counted only a few times. The J gene is TRBJ1-5, the V gene TRBV19; TRBD1 matches at 10 bases. Trimming took 4 bases from V and 5 from J; bases not matched to a gene: 5. Germline V gene sequence: CDR1 LNHDA, CDR2 SQIVND (reference sequence). This CDR3 comprises 15 residues. CDR3 DNA: TGTGCCAGTAGTAGGGCGGACAGGGGGGATCAGCCCCAGCATTTT. Translating it yields CASSRADRGDQPQHF. The variable domain in full, with the rest retrieved from reference TRBV19 and TRBJ1-5, is DGGITQSPKYLFRKEGQNVTLSCEQNLNHDAMYWYRQDPGQGLRLIYYSQIVNDFQKGDIAEGYSVSREKKESFPLTVTSAQKNPTAFYLCASSRADRGDQPQHFGDGTRLSIL.

The chain joins TRBV7-2 to TRBJ1-5; D possibly corresponds to TRBD1 (5 bases). Germline loops: CDR1 SGHTA, CDR2 FQGNSA. The CDR3 extends over 14 amino acids. Trimming left V 5 bases short and J 2 bases short, with 10 bases between. The chain's CDR3 is CASSPRDGNQPQHF. CDR3 in DNA: TGTGCCAGCAGCCCCCGGGACGGCAATCAGCCCCAGCATTTT.

This chain links TRBV4-2 with TRBJ2-1; the match to TRBD2 covers 7 bases. V shed 2 bases and J 6 bases; nucleotides not matched to a gene: 10. The CDR3 sequence is 16 residues long. Germline values: CDR1 LGHNA, CDR2 YNFKEQ. The CDR3 here is CASSQWRGRATNEQFF. CDR3 DNA: TGTGCCAGCAGCCAATGGCGAGGGAGGGCCACCAATGAGCAGTTCTTC.

The V call is TRBV19, the J call TRBJ2-1; 7 nucleotides match TRBD1. Germline CDR1 and CDR2: LNHDA and SQIVND (reference sequence). J gave up 7 bases and V 7 bases, and 10 bases lay outside the gene matches. The CDR3 has 14 amino acids. The CDR3 region is CASTATGERNEQFF. The CDR3, as DNA: TGTGCCAGTACCGCAACAGGGGAGAGGAATGAGCAGTTCTTC.

The V gene is TRBV5-5, the J gene TRBJ1-1, with D unresolved. The V and J ends lost 5 bases and 0 bases respectively, with 17 bases between them. Germline assignment: CDR1 SGHKS and CDR2 YYEKEE (reference sequence). The CDR3 loop spans 16 amino acids. CDR3 sequence: CASRERLTTLNTEAFF. CDR3 in DNA: TGTGCCAGCAGGGAAAGATTGACCACGTTGAACACTGAAGCTTTCTTT.

V and J are TRBV7-3 and TRBJ2-5; possibly TRBD2 for D (5 bases). Germline-derived CDR1 and CDR2 are SGHTA and FQGTGA. Trimming took off 5 bases at V and 4 bases at J, with 11 bases between the two ends. The CDR3 runs 13 residues. In DNA, the CDR3 is TGTGCCAGCAGCGCTGGACTTGCAGAGACCCAGTACTTC. Its protein product is CASSAGLAETQYF.